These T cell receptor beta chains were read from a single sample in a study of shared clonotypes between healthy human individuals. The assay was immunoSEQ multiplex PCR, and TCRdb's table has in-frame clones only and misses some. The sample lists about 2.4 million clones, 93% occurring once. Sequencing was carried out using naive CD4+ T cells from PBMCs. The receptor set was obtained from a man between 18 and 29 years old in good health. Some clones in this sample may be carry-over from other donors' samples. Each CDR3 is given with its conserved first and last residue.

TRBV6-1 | CASSERGYTF
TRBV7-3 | CASSPRLAGGSDTQYF
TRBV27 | CASSVPGLPFEQFF
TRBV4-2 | CASSQRGPGGTQYF
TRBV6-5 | CASSRREINTGELFF
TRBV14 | CASSQTIRVSSYEQYF
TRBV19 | CASSTRQGDQPQHF
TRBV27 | CASSPWPTGELFF
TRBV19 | CASSSDRGNQPQHF
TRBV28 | CASSTISTPWTF
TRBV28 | CASRAYGLAGEQFF
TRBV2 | CASVRAGGSYEQYF
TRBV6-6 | CASSYSNIVRVNEQFF
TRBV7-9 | CASSQAGASHTQYF
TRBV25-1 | CASSEAGTGLMQPQHF
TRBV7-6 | CASSLWGEKLFF
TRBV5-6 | CASNLSDGELFF
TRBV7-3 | CASSLMPGVTEAFF
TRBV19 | CATTYHRLAGPNEQFF
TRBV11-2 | CASSSLARTSGLTGELFF
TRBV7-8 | CASTRTSGSAYNEQFF
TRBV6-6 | CASSHRTVMDEQYF
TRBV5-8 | CASSFGLAGYEQYF
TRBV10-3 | CAISEIKGRVYEQYF
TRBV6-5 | CASSYSGLAGYNEQFF
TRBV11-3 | CASSLELSTGELFF
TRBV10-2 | CASSEKATSTDTQYF
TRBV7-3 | CASSLNAGAGYNEQFF
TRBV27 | CASRTDIDRGRYEQYF
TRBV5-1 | CASSMTSGLAKNIQYF
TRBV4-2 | CASSPGLAGAGVEYEQYF
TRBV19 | CASRGTSGRWFDEQFF
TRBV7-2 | CASSFTSGPSYEQYF
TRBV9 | CASSGRTGNGYTF
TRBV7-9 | CASSLQGSRDF
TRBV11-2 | CASSLDPRAYEQYF
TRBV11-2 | CASSDPGPSPEKLFF
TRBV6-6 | CASGQGASGANVLTF